This TCR beta chain was profiled in a study of HIV-infected patients and healthy controls. The junction had 10 bases not matched to a gene; V was cut back by 5 bases and J by 4 bases. This CDR3 spans 16 amino acids. CDR1 and CDR2 (germline): SGHTA, FQGNSA. This clonotype was recorded at least ten times. TCRdb analysed the 5' RACE reads with MiXCR anew, one entry per CDR3 protein. The data show around 64,000 distinct CDR3 sequences, about 16% seen once. The V call is TRBV7-2, the J call TRBJ2-1; 8 nucleotides agree with TRBD2. The receptor was isolated from a human donor in good health. Sample: CD4+ T cells from blood. CDR3 amino acids: CASSRKTSGPYNEQFF. In DNA, the CDR3 is TGTGCCAGCAGCAGGAAAACTAGCGGACCTTACAATGAGCAGTTCTTC.